The 10 T cell receptor beta chains below were found in one sample sequenced in a study of cytomegalovirus exposure and HLA in healthy donors. With 60 Vbeta and 13 Jbeta primers, the PCR was carried out. This table comes from immunoSEQ multiplex PCR, and its TCRdb copy is limited to in-frame clones, with some not included. Among around 110,000 clones listed, 81% were seen once. The sequenced material came from PBMCs. The receptors here all came from a man under 40 in good health and CMV-seronegative.

V usage is TRBV11-2 and J usage is TRBJ2-7; the D gene is possibly TRBD1 (6 bases). V lost 5 bases, J lost 4 bases, and 18 bases lay in between. Germline CDR1 SGHAT, CDR2 FQNNGV. This CDR3 region has 15 residues. CDR3 protein: CASSPNRGQSYEQYF. In nucleotides, the CDR3 is TGTGCCAGCAGCCCAAATCGAGGACAGAGTTACGAGCAGTACTTC.

This clone was detected once. The chain is built from TRBV6-5 and TRBJ2-2, with 8 bases identical to TRBD2. Looked up from germline, CDR1 is MNHEY and CDR2 is SVGAGI. CDR3 size: 15 residues. V dropped 7 bases and J dropped 4; count of bases not matched to a gene: 8. CDR3 region: CASTKAGVFTGELFF. CDR3 in DNA: TGTGCCAGCACCAAAGCGGGAGTCTTCACCGGGGAGCTGTTTTTT.

The gene calls are TRBV7-9 and TRBJ1-2; 7 nucleotides match TRBD1. The ends lost 4 bases at V and 5 bases at J; junction bases unmatched: 7. The CDR3 is 14 residues long. Per the germline V gene, CDR1 is SEHNR and CDR2 is FQNEAQ (reference sequence). The CDR3, as DNA: TGTGCCAGCAGCTCCCGACAGGGCCGGTATGGCTACACCTTC. This encodes CASSSRQGRYGYTF.

This clone was observed a few times. The chain combines TRBV6-4 with TRBJ2-1, with 8 bases that match TRBD1. This CDR3 contains 13 residues. The ends lost 4 bases at V and 4 bases at J; junction bases unmatched: 0. Per the germline V gene, CDR1 is MRHNA and CDR2 is SNTAGT. CDR3: CASSGTGYNEQFF. The CDR3 DNA reads TGTGCCAGCAGTGGGACAGGGTACAATGAGCAGTTCTTC.

To note about this clone: One junction end disagrees with the germline gene, perhaps due to a read error. The chain recombines TRBV7-9 with TRBJ1-1; D call uncertain. CDR1 and CDR2 from the germline V gene are SEHNR and FQNEAQ (reference sequence). This CDR3 has 12 residues. CDR3 coding DNA: TGTTCCAGCAGCTTACCAATCGGTGAAGCTTTCTTT. Protein: CSSSLPIGEAFF.

V and J are TRBV4-2 and TRBJ1-1; D is possibly TRBD1 (5 bases). Per the germline V gene, CDR1 is LGHNA and CDR2 is YNFKEQ. CDR3 length: 14 amino acids. The ends were cut back, 3 bases at V and 7 bases at J, with 15 bases in the middle. The CDR3 region has the DNA TGTGCCAGCAGCCAGCGACCGGGGGTAGGTGAAGCTTTCTTT. Translation gives CASSQRPGVGEAFF.

The V and J genes are TRBV1 and TRBJ2-6; the table's D call, TRBD1, has no DNA check behind it. TRBV1 constitutes a pseudogene. This CDR3 has 19 residues. The CDR3 nucleotides are TGCACCAGCAGCCAGAGGGGGACAGGGGGATTCTCTGGGGCCAACGTCCTGACTTTC. This sequence encodes CTSSQRGTGGFSGANVLTF.

The CDR3 DNA follows: TGCGCCAGCAGCCAGGGAATGGGACTAGGGTACAATGAGCAGTTCTTC. The encoded protein is CASSQGMGLGYNEQFF. This chain links TRBV4-1 with TRBJ2-1; TRBD2 aligns across 8 bases. This CDR3 spans 16 amino acids. Unmatched junction bases numbered 8, after V lost 3 bases and J lost 4 bases. In germline, CDR1 is MGHRA, CDR2 YSYEKL.

The J gene is TRBJ1-4, the V gene TRBV28; TRBD1 is a possible D gene (6 bases). V was shortened by 4 bases and J by 7 bases, with 16 bases between the two germline ends. Germline CDR1 MDHEN, CDR2 SYDVKM. This CDR3 region has 15 residues. The CDR3 region is CASSWVGGWGEKLFF. The CDR3 DNA follows: TGTGCCAGCAGTTGGGTTGGGGGCTGGGGTGAAAAACTGTTTTTT.

The chain carries TRBV6-1 and TRBJ2-7; D unclear. V lost 2 bases and J lost 4, with 12 bases in between. CDR3 length: 14 amino acids. The germline V gene encodes CDR1 MNHNS and CDR2 SASEGT. CDR3 sequence reads: CASSETSLRYEQYF. Here the CDR3 DNA reads TGTGCCAGCAGTGAAACCTCCTTGCGGTACGAGCAGTACTTC.